This T cell receptor beta chain came from a study of blood T cell repertoires in COVID-19 (dated by TCRdb to 2020 to 2021). About the full investigation: Samples covering the acute and convalescent phases of COVID-19 were provided by collaborators in the United States, Italy and Spain. The repertoires were released in a freely available public database intended as a resource for research on the immune response to SARS-CoV-2. Where available, HLA class I and class II types were taken from metadata supplied by the sample provider and were not determined by assay-based typing. Samples were obtained from the ongoing ImmuneRACE study (first 160 participants) and from roughly 1,300 subjects provided by 6 global collaborators. The dataset comprised deeply sampled blood TCRbeta repertoires from subjects exposed to, actively infected with, or recovered from COVID-19. The prospective study material was composed of cDNA or gDNA derived from T cells, B-cell-depleted T cells, or PBMCs. The sample metadata nearly always contained a de-identified subject ID, COVID-19 status, age in years and sex.

Broad study findings and their caveats: Clinical and demographic metadata were provided uncurated, with the amount varying by source and participant.

After removal of 3 bases from V and 1 base from J, the junction retains 2 bases not matched to a gene. From the germline V gene (reference sequence), CDR1 is GTSNPN and CDR2 is SVGIG. Measured from the cysteine to the phenylalanine, the CDR3 is 15 residues long. Kept here is only the CDR3 DNA, which spans 45 bases and is read in frame from base 1. TCRbeta CDR3 regions were amplified from genomic DNA using the immunoSEQ Assay, a bias-controlled multiplex PCR. In the paper's pipeline: The number of nucleated cells in each sample was estimated by amplification of reference gene primers within the assay. To quantify the absolute abundance of each unique TCRbeta CDR3 rearrangement, sequence reads were collapsed and filtered. Productive Simpson clonality was computed per sample as the square root of Simpson's diversity index over productive rearrangements. In TCRdb, the immuneACCESS table is reduced to in-frame sequences with V and J assigned. These tables do not hold every clone; where another copy was compared, an unresolved V gene accounts for under half, and the others remain unexplained. V and J calls and clone size are given by that table; D and trimming were obtained from the DNA. This sample gives fewer than 110,000 clones in total; almost 85% of them show up just once. The ten largest make up about 4% of the sample.

Each collaborating institution followed its own protocols to collect whole blood in K2EDTA tubes. For TCRbeta analysis, collaborator samples were shipped as frozen whole blood, as isolated PBMCs, or as DNA extracted from either sample type. In regard to this clone: Its target antigen remains unknown. Nothing much larger sits one base from this clone, and base qualities are not available.

This clonotype originated in a human donor in a cohort sampled during active COVID-19. The specimen was peripheral blood. This receptor chain uses TRBV30 and TRBJ2-3; 12 junctional bases match TRBD2. CDR3 protein: CAWSRTSGGTDTQYF. The DNA sequence reads TGTGCCTGGAGCCGGACTAGCGGGGGCACAGATACGCAGTATTTT.